This T cell receptor (beta chain) was sequenced for a study of a mutant IDH1 vaccine in newly diagnosed glioma. Profiling relied on immunoSEQ multiplex PCR, and the TCRdb table lists in-frame clones only, not all of them. The sample has roughly 68,000 clones, 79% seen once. Stated time point: baseline, week 1 (first vaccination visit). The treatment here: pre-vaccination baseline after standard-of-care therapy. This clone has a count of ten or more. The sample consisted of PBMCs, taken from a glioma patient treated with radiotherapy, temozolomide or both. This receptor was obtained from a man aged 50 or older with glioma.

This CDR3 reads CASKGGNQPQHF. The CDR3 bases are TGTGCCAGTAAGGGCGGCAATCAGCCCCAGCATTTT. V is TRBV19 and J is TRBJ1-5, with D uncertain. With 7 bases removed from V and 2 bases from J, the gap between germline ends came to 6 bases. The CDR3 is 12 amino acids. The germline CDR1 and CDR2 sequences are LNHDA and SQIVND (reference sequence).